This paragraph reports one T cell receptor beta chain. This entry comes from a study of metastatic and nonmetastatic thyroid tumors. TCRdb re-analyzed the PCR reads through MiXCR. The sample carries about 15,000 clones, 3% to 4% recorded once. This CDR3 is 17 amino acids long. Trimming removed 0 bases at V and 1 base at J, with 13 bases between. Germline V lookup: CDR1 SGDLS, CDR2 YYNGEE. Every patient underwent thyroid surgery untreated. This TCR came from a female donor with papillary thyroid cancer or a benign thyroid nodule (not recorded which). Some clones in this sample may be carry-over from other donors' samples. The chain is built from TRBV9 and TRBJ2-2; no clear D gene. Sequencing input: tumor tissue. The CDR3 sequence: CASSVGVGRLNTGELFF. In DNA, the CDR3 is TGTGCCAGCAGCGTAGGTGTGGGCAGGCTGAACACCGGGGAGCTGTTTTTT.